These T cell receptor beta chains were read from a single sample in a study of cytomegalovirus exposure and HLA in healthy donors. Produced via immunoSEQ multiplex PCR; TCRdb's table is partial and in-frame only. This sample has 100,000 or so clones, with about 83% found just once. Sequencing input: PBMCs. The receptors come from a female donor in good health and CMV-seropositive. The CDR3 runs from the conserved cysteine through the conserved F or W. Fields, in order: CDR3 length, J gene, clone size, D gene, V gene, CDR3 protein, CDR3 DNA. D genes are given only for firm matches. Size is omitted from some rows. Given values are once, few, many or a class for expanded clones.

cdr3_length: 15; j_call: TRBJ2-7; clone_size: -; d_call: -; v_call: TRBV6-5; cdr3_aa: CASSPITTGKYEQYF; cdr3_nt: TGTGCCAGCAGCCCCATCACTACAGGGAAGTACGAGCAGTACTTC
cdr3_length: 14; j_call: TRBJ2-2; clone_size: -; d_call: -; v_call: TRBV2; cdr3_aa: CASRWLGETGELFF; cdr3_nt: TGTGCCAGCAGGTGGCTGGGAGAAACCGGGGAGCTGTTTTTT
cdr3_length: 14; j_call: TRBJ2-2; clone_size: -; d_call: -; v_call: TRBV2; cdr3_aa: CASSETGVSGELFF; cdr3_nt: TGTGCCAGCAGTGAAACGGGGGTTAGCGGGGAGCTGTTTTTT
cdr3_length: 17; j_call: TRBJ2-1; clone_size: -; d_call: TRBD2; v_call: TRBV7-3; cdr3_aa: CASSPRLAGPPDTEQFF; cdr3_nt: TGTGCCAGCAGCCCTAGACTAGCGGGACCACCAGATACTGAGCAGTTCTTC
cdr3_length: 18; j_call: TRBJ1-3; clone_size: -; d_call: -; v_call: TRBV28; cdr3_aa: CASSLSWGQTFSGNTIYF; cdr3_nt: TGTGCCAGCAGTTTATCCTGGGGGCAGACCTTCTCTGGAAACACCATATATTTT
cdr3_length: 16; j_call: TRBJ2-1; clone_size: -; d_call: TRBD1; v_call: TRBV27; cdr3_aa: CASSLKGHRGPYEQFF; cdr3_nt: TGTGCCAGCAGTTTGAAGGGGCACAGGGGCCCCTATGAGCAGTTCTTC
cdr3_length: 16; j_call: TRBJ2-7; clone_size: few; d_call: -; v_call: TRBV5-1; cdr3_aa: CASSPGHLNGPYEQYF; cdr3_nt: TGCGCCAGCAGCCCAGGACACCTTAATGGGCCCTACGAGCAGTACTTC
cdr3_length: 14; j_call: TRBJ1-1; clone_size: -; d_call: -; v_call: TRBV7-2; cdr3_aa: CASSLSSLNTEAFF; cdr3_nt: TGTGCCAGCAGCTTATCCAGTTTAAACACTGAAGCTTTCTTT
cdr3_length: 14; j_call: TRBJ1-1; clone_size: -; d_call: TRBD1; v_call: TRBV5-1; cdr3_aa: CASSLGQGGTEAFF; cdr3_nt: TGCGCCAGCAGCCTGGGACAGGGTGGCACTGAAGCTTTCTTT
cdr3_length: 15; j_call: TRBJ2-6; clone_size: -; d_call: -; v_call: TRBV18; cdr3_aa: CASSTGLAGANVLTF; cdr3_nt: TGTGCCAGCTCAACGGGTCTGGCCGGGGCCAACGTCCTGACTTTC
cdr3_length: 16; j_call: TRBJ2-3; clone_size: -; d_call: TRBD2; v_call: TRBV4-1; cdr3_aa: CASSRAGVYGTDTQYF; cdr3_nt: TGCGCCAGCAGCCGAGCGGGGGTTTATGGCACAGATACGCAGTATTTT